The clone carrying this TCR beta chain was seen repeatedly, ten times or more. The data stem from a study of T-cell reconstitution after alpha-beta-depleted transplantation in children. For TCRbeta, the library was prepared with unique molecular identifiers. Each CDR3 protein gets one entry after TCRdb re-called the PCR reads with MiXCR. In the table there are about 240,000 distinct CDR3 sequences, about 12% of which are singletons. The V segment lost 4 bases and the J segment 1 base; nucleotides outside the gene matches: 1. CDR1 and CDR2 (germline): MGHDK, SYGVNS. The CDR3 consists of 14 residues. The chain links TRBV25-1 to TRBJ2-1; TRBD2 aligns across 7 bases. Here the sequenced sample was PBMCs from the stem cell graft donor, taken from the stem cell graft. The clonotype originates from a human donor who donated a stem cell graft to a child with acute lymphoblastic leukemia. The CDR3 DNA is TGTGCCAGCAGTGGGGGGGGTTCCTACAATGAGCAGTTCTTC. Residues: CASSGGGSYNEQFF. Full variable domain (outside the CDR3, taken from reference TRBV25-1 and TRBJ2-1): EADIYQTPRYLVIGTGKKITLECSQTMGHDKMYWYQQDPGMELHLIHYSYGVNSTEKGDLSSESTVSRIRTEHFPLTLESARPSHTSQYLCASSGGGSYNEQFFGPGTRLTVL.